A selection of T cell receptor beta chains follows, all from one sample in a study of blood T cell repertoires in COVID-19. Libraries were prepared by immunoSEQ multiplex PCR; TCRdb keeps only in-frame clonotypes and omits some of them. The sample includes some 330,000 clones, 70% to 90% of them seen just once. Sample: PBMCs or T cells enriched from blood (not recorded which). Receptors originate from a man aged 40-49 years in a cohort exposed to, infected with or recovered from COVID-19 (not recorded which). Each CDR3 is given with its conserved first and last residue. The D gene is left open where the match is weak. Only part of the rows carry a size: once, few, many, or a class if the clone is expanded.

j_call clone_size v_call d_call cdr3_nt cdr3_aa
TRBJ2-3 . TRBV2 . TGTGCCAGCAAAATTGAGGGGGTACCAGATACGCAGTATTTT CASKIEGVPDTQYF
TRBJ2-1 . TRBV6-1 . TGTGCCAGCAGTGAAGTCGGGGAGCAGTTCTTC CASSEVGEQFF
TRBJ2-2 . TRBV6-5 . TGTGCCAGCACCTCCCGGACAGCGAACACCGGGGAGCTGTTTTTT CASTSRTANTGELFF
TRBJ1-2 . TRBV5-6 . TGTGCCAGCAGCTTGGGCCAGGGCGCAAACTATGGCTACACCTTC CASSLGQGANYGYTF
TRBJ1-5 . TRBV7-8 . TGTGCCAGCAGCTTAGCAGAGTATCAGCCCCAGCATTTT CASSLAEYQPQHF
TRBJ2-5 . TRBV3-1/TRBV3-2 TRBD2 TGTGCCAGCAGCCAAGACTCTACTAGCGGGGGGCGGGGAGAGACCCAGTACTTC CASSQDSTSGGRGETQYF
TRBJ2-5 . TRBV7-9 TRBD2 TGTGCCAGCACCCTAATGGGGGGGTCACAAGAGACCCAGTACTTC CASTLMGGSQETQYF
TRBJ1-6 . TRBV5-4 TRBD1 TGTGCCAGCAGCTCCCGACGACAGGGCCATTCACCCCTCCACTTT CASSSRRQGHSPLHF
TRBJ1-3 . TRBV6-5 TRBD1 TGTGCCAGCAGCTGGGACAGGACCTCTGGAAACACCATATATTTT CASSWDRTSGNTIYF
TRBJ2-3 . TRBV5-1 TRBD2 TGCGCCAGCAGCACCGGACTAGCGGGTAGCACAGATACGCAGTATTTT CASSTGLAGSTDTQYF
TRBJ2-2 . TRBV4-1 . TGCGCCAGCAGCCCCCGGGGTAGCGAGGCCGGGGAGCTGTTTTTT CASSPRGSEAGELFF
TRBJ1-3 once TRBV18 TRBD1 TGTGCCAGCTCACCACGGGGACAGGGGGCTGGAAACACCATATATTTT CASSPRGQGAGNTIYF
TRBJ1-4 once TRBV30 . TGTGCCTGGAGTTATGGACAAAATGAAAAACTGTTTTTT CAWSYGQNEKLFF
TRBJ1-4 once TRBV2 . TGTGCCAGCAGTGCGGTAGTTCCTGAAAAACTGTTTTTT CASSAVVPEKLFF
TRBJ2-6 . TRBV25-1 . TGTGCCAGCAGTGGCTGGACAAAACTCCCCTCTGGGGCCAACGTCCTGACTTTC CASSGWTKLPSGANVLTF
TRBJ2-7 . TRBV7-2 . TGTGCCAGCAGCGCCACAGGAACCTACGAGCAGTACTTC CASSATGTYEQYF
TRBJ2-2 . TRBV3-1/TRBV3-2 . TGTGCCAGCAGCCAAGTCGGTGGGGAGCTGTTTTTT CASSQVGGELFF
TRBJ1-5 . TRBV6-5 TRBD1 TGTGCCAGCAGAGCTGACAGGGAGAGACAGCCCCAGCATTTT CASRADRERQPQHF
TRBJ1-2 . TRBV29-1 TRBD1 TGCAGCGTTGAAGATTTAGGACAGGGGGAGGGCTACACCTTC CSVEDLGQGEGYTF
TRBJ2-1 . TRBV2 . TGTGCCAGCATGACAGGTCCCAATGAGCAGTTCTTC CASMTGPNEQFF
TRBJ1-6 . TRBV7-3 TRBD1 TGTGCCAGCAGCCTTCACGGACAGGGGTATAATTCACCCCTCCACTTT CASSLHGQGYNSPLHF
TRBJ2-5 once TRBV2 . TGTGCCAGCAGTGATTCCGAGCTGGAGACCCAGTACTTC CASSDSELETQYF
TRBJ2-7 . TRBV25-1 TRBD2 TGTGCCAGCAGTGGACTAGCGGGAGGGGACTACGAGCAGTACTTC CASSGLAGGDYEQYF
TRBJ2-2 . TRBV10-3 TRBD2 TGTGCCATCACCCCCTTAGCGGGAGGTGGTACCGGGGAGCTGTTTTTT CAITPLAGGGTGELFF
TRBJ1-6 . TRBV11-1 TRBD1 TGTGCCAGCAGCTTCCAGGGGGCGAGTGATTCACCCCTCCACTTT CASSFQGASDSPLHF
TRBJ1-4 . TRBV7-6 . TGTGCCAGCAGCTTAACTACTCCGGGACATCATGAAAAACTGTTTTTT CASSLTTPGHHEKLFF
TRBJ1-1 . TRBV7-2 TRBD1 TGTGCCAGCAGCTTCACACCCGGGACAGGTGAAGCTTTCTTT CASSFTPGTGEAFF
TRBJ2-1 . TRBV6-5 TRBD2 TGTGCCAGCAGGTTAGCGGGAGAGCAGTTCTTC CASRLAGEQFF
TRBJ2-7 . TRBV10-3 . TGTGCCATCAGCGCCGGTGCGGACCGGGGCTCCTACGAGCAGTACTTC CAISAGADRGSYEQYF
TRBJ1-6 . TRBV19 . TGTGCCAGTAACCTGGGACAACACTATAATTCACCCCTCCACTTT CASNLGQHYNSPLHF
TRBJ1-2 once TRBV5-8 . TGTGCCAGCAGCTTAATAGGCTACACCTTC CASSLIGYTF
TRBJ2-1 . TRBV7-2 TRBD1 TGTGCCAGCAGCCCGGGCGGGGGACAGGGTTGGTATGAGCAGTTCTTC CASSPGGGQGWYEQFF
TRBJ1-2 . TRBV19 . TGTGCCAGTAGTATGAGGCAGGAGGTCTATGGCTACACCTTC CASSMRQEVYGYTF
TRBJ2-1 . TRBV7-2 . TGTGCCAGCAGCTTCGAAGGGGGTGAGCAGTTCTTC CASSFEGGEQFF
TRBJ1-2 . TRBV5-6 TRBD1 TGTGCCAGCAGCTTGGCACAGGGGTATGGCTACACCTTC CASSLAQGYGYTF
TRBJ2-1 . TRBV24-1 TRBD1 TGTGCCACAGCCGGACAGGACAATGAGCAGTTCTTC CATAGQDNEQFF
TRBJ2-3 . TRBV5-4 . TGTGCCAGCAGCTTGGGGCTAGAGGGCACAGATACGCAGTATTTT CASSLGLEGTDTQYF
TRBJ2-3 . TRBV6-4 TRBD2 TGTGCCAGACCGACTAGCGGGCCGTCAAACCCCACAGATACGCAGTATTTT CARPTSGPSNPTDTQYF
TRBJ1-1 . TRBV27 . TGTGCCAGCAGTTTATTCAGGGACACTGAAGCTTTCTTT CASSLFRDTEAFF
TRBJ1-2 . TRBV5-1 TRBD1 TGCGCCAGCAGCTTGGTACAGGGGAATGGCTACACCTTC CASSLVQGNGYTF
TRBJ2-1 . TRBV15 . TGTGCCACCAGCAGAGATGCTACTAGCCGGGGGTACAATGAGCAGTTCTTC CATSRDATSRGYNEQFF
TRBJ2-1 . TRBV18 TRBD2 TGTGCCAGCTCACCAGTGTTTGAGGGACTAGCCTACAATGAGCAGTTCTTC CASSPVFEGLAYNEQFF
TRBJ1-5 . TRBV24-1 TRBD1 TGTGCCACCAGTCCCCAGGGGGGGCCCCAGCATTTT CATSPQGGPQHF
TRBJ1-2 . TRBV12-3/TRBV12-4 . TGTGCCAGCAGTTTACAGGCCTATGGCTACACCTTC CASSLQAYGYTF